This T cell receptor (beta chain) was obtained from a study of blood T cell repertoires in COVID-19. Background on the study: T cells, B-cell-depleted T cells, or PBMCs provided the cDNA or gDNA that served as material.

Methods used by the authors: Cell counts per sample came from amplifying reference gene primers. Method: immunoSEQ multiplex PCR; TCRdb's copy keeps in-frame clones and lacks some. From that table come the V and J calls and clone size; the DNA was used to work out D and trimming. The table has about 68,000 clones, around 90% seen once. Trimming left V 1 base short and J 4 bases short, with 8 bases between. CDR3 length equals 14 residues. Per germline, CDR1 SGHTA and CDR2 FQGNSA. Material for sequencing was peripheral blood. The V call is TRBV7-2, the J call TRBJ1-3; D is ambiguous. This sequence was found in a man in his fifties with active COVID-19. The CDR3 nucleotides are TGTGCCAGCAGCTTAGAACCACGGGGAAACACCATATATTTT. Residues: CASSLEPRGNTIYF. The variable domain in full, completed from reference TRBV7-2 and TRBJ1-3, reads GAGVSQSPSNKVTEKGKDVELRCDPISGHTALYWYRQSLGQGLEFLIYFQGNSAPDKSGLPSDRFSAERTGGSVSTLTIQRTQQEDSAVYLCASSLEPRGNTIYFGEGSWLTVV.